This TCR beta chain was obtained from a study of identical twins. Each CDR3 protein is one row after TCRdb ran MiXCR on the 5' RACE reads. The data hold some 730,000 distinct CDR3 sequences, with around a sixth observed a single time. A few counts support this clonotype. Between the trimmed V and J ends, which lost 0 bases and 4 bases, there was a span of 7 bases. The germline V gene encodes CDR1 SGDLS and CDR2 YYNGEE. The length of the CDR3 is 13 residues. The sample was also linked to a second study, of T cells expressing NK-cell markers.

The V and J genes are TRBV9 and TRBJ1-1; D unclear. The sequenced sample consisted of PBMCs. The origin of this receptor is a woman in her late teens or twenties in good health. The CDR3: CASSVEVGTEAFF. The CDR3 DNA follows: TGTGCCAGCAGCGTAGAGGTAGGCACTGAAGCTTTCTTT.